This passage covers 10 T cell receptor beta chains from one sample sequenced in a study of blood T cell repertoires in COVID-19. Method: immunoSEQ multiplex PCR; TCRdb's copy keeps in-frame clones and lacks some. The repertoire includes some 310,000 clones, around 92% of them detected once, and roughly 10% sits in the top ten. Sequencing was done on a sample of PBMCs or T cells enriched from blood (not recorded which). Source of these receptors: a woman between 25 and 40 years old who had recovered from COVID-19.

CDR3 nucleotides: TGCGCCAGCAGCTTGTTGGCGGACGGGGAGCTGTTTTTT. This encodes CASSLLADGELFF. V and J are TRBV5-1 and TRBJ2-2; D unresolved. The V gene lost 1 base and the J gene lost 7 bases, with 8 bases spanning the gap. CDR1 SGHRS and CDR2 YFSETQ come from the germline V gene. CDR3 size: 13 residues.

J is TRBJ2-5 and V is TRBV5-1; 8 bases agree with TRBD1. CDR3 length equals 14 residues. The junction had 3 bases not matched to a gene; V was cut back by 5 bases and J by 0 bases. Germline CDR1 reads SGHRS; CDR2 reads YFSETQ. Written as DNA, the CDR3 is TGCGCCAGCAGGGGACAGGACAACCAAGAGACCCAGTACTTC. This sequence encodes CASRGQDNQETQYF.

The chain uses TRBV4-3 and TRBJ2-3; maybe TRBD1 (6 bases). This CDR3 comprises 16 residues. Per germline, CDR1 LGHNA and CDR2 YSLEER. V was clipped by 0 bases and J by 5 bases, with 15 bases between them. The chain's CDR3 is CASSQDVRGLRDTQYF. CDR3 coding DNA: TGCGCCAGCAGCCAAGATGTCAGGGGCTTGCGAGATACGCAGTATTTT.

This chain joins TRBV2 and TRBJ1-6; D uncertain. V lost 4 bases, J lost 10 bases, and 17 bases lay in between. This CDR3 is 15 amino acids long. Looked up from germline, CDR1 is SNHLY and CDR2 is FYNNEI. The CDR3 DNA sequence: TGTGCCAGCAGTGGTTTGGGCCCAGCGGAATCACCCCTCCACTTT. Residues: CASSGLGPAESPLHF.

The chain has TRBV2 and TRBJ1-4; no clear D gene. In germline, CDR1 is SNHLY, CDR2 FYNNEI. The CDR3 has 11 residues. V was shortened by 5 bases and J by 6 bases, with 4 bases between the two germline ends. CDR3: CASSYYEKLFF. CDR3 nucleotide sequence: TGTGCCAGCAGTTATTATGAAAAACTGTTTTTT.

The V call is TRBV7-2, the J call TRBJ2-5; tentative D call: TRBD1 (6 bases). Trimming removed 8 bases at V and 5 bases at J, with 15 bases between. Looked up from germline, CDR1 is SGHTA and CDR2 is FQGNSA. The CDR3 length is 13 residues. The DNA for the CDR3 is TGTGCCAGCGTGGGGGCCTTACTGGAGACCCAGTACTTC. This codes for CASVGALLETQYF.

Only one count was recorded for this clone. This chain links TRBV19 with TRBJ1-6; D gene ambiguous. The CDR3 runs 14 residues. Deletions cut 4 bases from V and 0 bases from J, with 4 bases between. In germline, CDR1 is LNHDA, CDR2 SQIVND (reference sequence). The chain's CDR3 is CASSTSSYNSPLHF. CDR3 DNA sequence: TGTGCCAGTAGTACGAGCTCCTATAATTCACCCCTCCACTTT.

Only one count was recorded for this clone. The chain couples TRBV27 to TRBJ2-2; 8 nucleotides match TRBD2. CDR1 MNHEY and CDR2 SMNVEV come from the germline V gene (reference sequence). After removal of 8 bases from V and 4 bases from J, the junction contained 9 bases not matched to a gene. The CDR3 is made up of 15 amino acids. The CDR3 coding sequence is TGTGCCAGCGAACCGAGCGGGAGCGGCACCGGGGAGCTGTTTTTT. Translated, it gives CASEPSGSGTGELFF.

V gene TRBV10-3 combines with J gene TRBJ2-2, with 8 bases matching TRBD2. V lost 11 bases to trimming and J lost 5 bases; unmatched junction nucleotides: 1. Germline CDR1 ENHRY, CDR2 SYGVKD. This CDR3 is 11 amino acids long. In nucleotides, the CDR3 is TGTGCCTCGGGGGGGACCGGGGAGCTGTTTTTT. Residues: CASGGTGELFF.

The rearrangement links TRBV6-5 to TRBJ1-5; D perhaps matches TRBD1 (5 bases). Germline V gives CDR1 MNHEY, CDR2 SVGAGI. The CDR3 runs to 15 residues. V was cut by 0 bases and J by 5 bases, with 11 bases left in between. The CDR3 loop reads CASSYSYRSDQPQHF. CDR3 DNA sequence: TGTGCCAGCAGTTACTCATACAGGTCTGATCAGCCCCAGCATTTT.